This section outlines one TCR beta chain sequence together with its context. The record originates from a study of CD8+ T cells in alopecia areata. The overall study: Oral tofacitinib, 5 to 10 mg twice daily, was given in an open-label trial.

Lesional scalp tissue (obtained by punch biopsy) and peripheral blood were collected from alopecia areata patients. There are 13 residues in the CDR3. Germline lookup yields CDR1 SGHRS and CDR2 YFSETQ. Trimming removed 6 bases at V and 6 bases at J, with 15 bases between. The authors extracted RNA and reverse transcribed it into cDNA as the sequencing template. Assay used: immunoSEQ multiplex PCR; TCRdb lists only in-frame clones, some missing. Altogether about 19,000 clones are present, about 70% being singletons, with the ten largest covering more than 6%. This specimen consisted of skin, obtained at week 0. The origin of this receptor is a human donor with alopecia areata. The chain links TRBV5-1 to TRBJ1-2; D is undetermined. CDR3 protein: CASKGGSRDGYTF. The CDR3 DNA reads as TGCGCCAGCAAAGGCGGATCGAGGGATGGCTACACCTTC.